A single sample is the source of the 10 T cell receptor beta chains below, sequenced in a study of brain T cells in children with intractable seizures. The table came from immunoSEQ multiplex PCR; TCRdb's copy has only in-frame clones and leaves some out. The table records 340,000 or so clones, over 90% of them present only once. Time point defined: blood from clinic visit 5 months post-surgery; TSC patient then seizure free. The starting material was peripheral blood, obtained 4 to 5 months after surgery. These receptors were obtained from a boy younger than two with tuberous sclerosis and intractable seizures.

The chain uses TRBV6-1 and TRBJ2-6; tentative D call: TRBD1 (5 bases). V was pared by 0 bases and J by 0 bases, with 9 bases between. From germline, CDR1 is MNHNS and CDR2 SASEGT. The CDR3 is made up of 17 amino acids. CDR3 region: CASSEAGRTSGANVLTF. Here the CDR3 DNA reads TGTGCCAGCAGTGAAGCGGGGCGGACCTCTGGGGCCAACGTCCTGACTTTC.

This rearrangement joins TRBV4-2 to TRBJ1-2; TRBD1 matches at 7 bases. This CDR3 spans 14 amino acids. CDR1 is LGHNA and CDR2 is YNFKEQ in the germline V gene. J was trimmed by 2 bases and V by 1 base; bases with no gene match: 1. CDR3 sequence reads: CASSQVGQNYGYTF. In DNA form, the CDR3 reads TGTGCCAGCAGCCAAGTGGGACAGAACTATGGCTACACCTTC.

With respect to this clone: This same CDR3 is encoded by further DNA sequences in the sample. The V gene is TRBV12-3 or TRBV12-4, the J gene TRBJ2-7; tentatively, D is TRBD1 (6 bases). The CDR3 sequence is 12 residues long. Deletions cut 4 bases from V and 3 bases from J, with 7 bases between. CDR3 nucleotide sequence: TGTGCCAGCAGTTCGACAGGCTACGAGCAGTACTTC. Its translation: CASSSTGYEQYF.

The genes are TRBV3-1 (or the pseudogene TRBV3-2) and TRBJ1-1; D is unclear. The V end lost 0 bases, the J end lost 1 base, and 12 bases lay between the germline ends. This CDR3 has 16 amino acids. From germline, CDR1 is LGHDT and CDR2 YNNKEL (reference sequence). This chain's CDR3 is CASSQEWSLQNTEAFF. In DNA form, the CDR3 reads TGTGCCAGCAGCCAAGAGTGGTCGCTACAGAACACTGAAGCTTTCTTT.

This clone was counted a single time. The DNA for the CDR3 is TGTGCCATCAGTGAAGGGGCAGATACGCAGTATTTT. Translation: CAISEGADTQYF. The chain couples TRBV10-3 to TRBJ2-3, with TRBD1 as a possible D gene (5 bases). This CDR3 region has 12 residues. V lost 3 bases, J lost 4 bases, and 5 bases lay in between. Germline CDR1 is ENHRY and CDR2 is SYGVKD.

In its sample, this clone was seen a few times. The J gene is TRBJ1-2, the V gene TRBV19, with 7 nucleotides matching TRBD1. CDR1 LNHDA and CDR2 SQIVND come from the germline V gene (reference sequence). V shed 6 bases, J shed 4 bases, and the junction held 11 bases outside the gene matches. The CDR3 sequence is 15 residues long. For the CDR3, the DNA is TGTGCCAGTAGAGAAGACAGGGAAGGCTCCTATGGCTACACCTTC. Residues: CASREDREGSYGYTF.

J is TRBJ1-2 and V is TRBV7-8; D not resolved. Germline V CDR1 and CDR2: SGHVS, FQNEAQ. Trimming removed 5 bases at V and 4 bases at J, with 8 bases between. This CDR3 is 12 amino acids long. The CDR3 sequence: CASSPEGYGYTF. The CDR3 DNA reads as TGTGCCAGCAGCCCAGAGGGCTATGGCTACACCTTC.

The J gene is TRBJ2-7, the V gene TRBV5-1; perhaps TRBD2 as D (5 bases). The CDR3 loop spans 13 amino acids. Looked up from germline, CDR1 is SGHRS and CDR2 is YFSETQ. V lost 0 bases to trimming and J lost 5 bases, with 9 bases between them. The chain's CDR3 is CASSLVRRDEQYF. The CDR3 DNA sequence: TGCGCCAGCAGCTTGGTGCGGCGGGACGAGCAGTACTTC.

This sequence joins TRBV6-5 and TRBJ1-5; D is ambiguous. The V and J ends lost 6 bases and 2 bases respectively, with 11 bases between them. CDR3 size: 14 residues. The germline gives CDR1 MNHEY, CDR2 SVGAGI. In DNA form, the CDR3 reads TGTGCCAGCAGCACCACGTGGGGCAATCAGCCCCAGCATTTT. This sequence encodes CASSTTWGNQPQHF.

The gene calls are TRBV6-5 and TRBJ1-1, with TRBD1 matching over 8 bases. The ends lost 6 bases at V and 4 bases at J; junction bases unmatched: 4. The germline V gene encodes CDR1 MNHEY and CDR2 SVGAGI. The CDR3 loop spans 13 amino acids. The DNA for the CDR3 is TGTGCCAGCAGGAGACAGGGGACCACTGAAGCTTTCTTT. Its translation: CASRRQGTTEAFF.